This is a list of T cell receptor beta chains from one sample in a study of regulatory T cells in long-lasting Graves disease. TCRdb analysed the multiplex PCR reads with MiXCR anew, one entry per CDR3 protein. The sample shows roughly 400,000 distinct CDR3 sequences, about 20% of them seen only once. Sample: peripheral blood mononuclear cells (PBMCs), taken when the disease was refractory, from a patient treated with antithyroid drugs. These receptors all stem from a female donor with Graves disease. Each CDR3 is given with its conserved first and last residue. Fields, in order: D gene, V gene, J gene, CDR3 length, clone size, CDR3 DNA, CDR3 protein. D genes are given only for firm matches. Clone size is stated in some rows and not others, as once, few, many or a class when expanded.

-	TRBV5-1	TRBJ1-6	15	many	TGCGCCAGCAGCTTGTTGGAGGGCTCGAATTCACCCCTCCACTTT	CASSLLEGSNSPLHF
-	TRBV6-2/TRBV6-3	TRBJ1-5	14	-	TGTGCCAGCAGAGACCGACAGGACCATCAGCCCCGGCATTTT	CASRDRQDHQPRHF
-	TRBV28	TRBJ2-3	14	-	TGTGCCAGCAGTTTTCAGGGGAGCACAGATACGCAGTATTTT	CASSFQGSTDTQYF
-	TRBV4-3	TRBJ1-1	15	-	TGCGCCAGCAGCCAAGGAGGACAGATGAACACTGAAGCTTTCTTT	CASSQGGQMNTEAFF
-	TRBV14	TRBJ1-2	15	-	TGTGCCAGCAGCCAAGTTCCAGGGGACAATGCCGGCTACACCTTC	CASSQVPGDNAGYTF
-	TRBV29-1	TRBJ2-1	13	few	TGCAGCGTTGAAGTAGGTCTCTCCAATGAGCAGTTCTTC	CSVEVGLSNEQFF
-	TRBV30	TRBJ2-7	12	many	TGTGCCTGGAGTGCGGGAGTCTACGAGCAGTACTTC	CAWSAGVYEQYF
TRBD1	TRBV3-1	TRBJ2-7	18	few	TGTGCCAGCAGCCAAGAAGACAGGGGGAAAATCTTGGGGTCCGAGCAGTACTTC	CASSQEDRGKILGSEQYF
-	TRBV27	TRBJ2-2	14	many	TGTGCCAGCAGTGGCGGATACGACACCGGGGAGCTGTTTTTT	CASSGGYDTGELFF
-	TRBV3-1	TRBJ2-7	13	many	TGTGCCAGCAGCTCGATATCCGCCTACGAGCAGTACTTC	CASSSISAYEQYF
TRBD2	TRBV9	TRBJ2-7	16	few	TGTGCCAGCAGCGTAGGCGGAGCGGGAGGGCCAGGCGAGCAGTACTTC	CASSVGGAGGPGEQYF
-	TRBV6-1	TRBJ2-7	11	few	TGTGCCAGCGGGAGGACCTACGAGCAGTACTTC	CASGRTYEQYF
-	TRBV6-1	TRBJ2-4	13	-	TGTGCCAGCCGACTCACCTTGGGAAACATTCAGTACTTC	CASRLTLGNIQYF
-	TRBV12-5	TRBJ1-1	13	many	TGTGCTAGTGACTCCCAAAGTGGGACTGAAGCTTTCTTT	CASDSQSGTEAFF
TRBD1	TRBV27	TRBJ1-6	16	many	TGTGCCAGCAGTAAAGCCGCGGGACAGGGCTATTCACCCCTCCACTTT	CASSKAAGQGYSPLHF
TRBD2	TRBV28	TRBJ2-7	14	many	TGTGCCAGCAGTTTAATCAGCGGGAGTTCCGAGCAGTACTTC	CASSLISGSSEQYF
TRBD1	TRBV20-1	TRBJ2-2	15	-	TGCAGTGCTAGAGGGACAGGGTTTCACACCGGGGAGCTGTTTTTT	CSARGTGFHTGELFF
-	TRBV5-6	TRBJ2-7	12	-	TGTGCCAGCAGCTTGTTTACCTACGAGCAGTACTTC	CASSLFTYEQYF
-	TRBV20-1	TRBJ2-2	12	-	TGCAGTGCACAGAAAGAGTCCGGGGAGCTGTTTTTT	CSAQKESGELFF
TRBD1	TRBV2	TRBJ1-2	13	many	TGTGCCAGCAGAGGACAGGGGAACTATGGCTACACCTTC	CASRGQGNYGYTF
-	TRBV7-9	TRBJ2-7	14	few	TGTGCCAGCAGCTGGGGACATAGCTCCTACGAGCAGTACTTC	CASSWGHSSYEQYF
TRBD1	TRBV6-5	TRBJ1-2	12	few	TGTGCCAGCAGTTCGGACAGGGGAGGCTACACCTTC	CASSSDRGGYTF
-	TRBV12-3/TRBV12-4	TRBJ2-7	14	few	TGTGCCAGCAGTTTTGGGCAACGGTTTTACGAGCAGTACTTC	CASSFGQRFYEQYF
TRBD1	TRBV5-1	TRBJ1-2	15	many	TGCGCCAGCAGCTTGAATGGGGACAGGGCCTATGGCTACACCTTC	CASSLNGDRAYGYTF
-	TRBV12-3/TRBV12-4	TRBJ1-5	16	few	TGTACCAGCAGCCTAACTCGGCGCGTCGGCAATCAGCCCCAGCATTTT	CTSSLTRRVGNQPQHF
-	TRBV6-1	TRBJ1-1	15	-	TGTGCCAGCAGCCGAACGGGGCAGGGCGGGACTGAAGCTTTCTTT	CASSRTGQGGTEAFF
TRBD1	TRBV11-2	TRBJ2-6	15	many	TGTGCCAGCAGCATGGGACAGTTGGCGGCCAACGTCCTGACTTTC	CASSMGQLAANVLTF
-	TRBV7-2	TRBJ2-7	13	many	TGTGCCAGCAGGGGAGCGGCTTCCTACGAGCAGTACTTC	CASRGAASYEQYF
TRBD2	TRBV11-3	TRBJ2-7	18	many	TGTGCCAGCAGCACTCGACTAGCGGGAGGTATAGGGAGGGACGAGCAGTACTTC	CASSTRLAGGIGRDEQYF
-	TRBV7-2	TRBJ1-2	13	once	TGCGCCAGCAGTGAGACAGTTGACTATGGCTACACCTTC	CASSETVDYGYTF
-	TRBV3-1	TRBJ1-1	14	-	TGTGCCAGCAGCCAAGAAAGGGAGTTCTCGGAAGCTTTCTTT	CASSQEREFSEAFF
-	TRBV27	TRBJ2-3	15	once	TGTACCAGCAGTTTTGATGGCGGGAGCACAGATACGCAGTATTTT	CTSSFDGGSTDTQYF
TRBD1	TRBV7-2	TRBJ2-7	15	few	TGTGCCAGCAGCCCATACAGGGACAGCTCCTACGAGCAGTACTTC	CASSPYRDSSYEQYF
-	TRBV6-1	TRBJ2-7	10	few	TGTGCCACCTTGGGTTACGAGCAGTACTTC	CATLGYEQYF
TRBD2	TRBV5-4	TRBJ2-5	16	-	TGTGCCAGCAGCGTCACCGGGACTAGCGGATTGGAGACCCAGTACTTC	CASSVTGTSGLETQYF
TRBD2	TRBV19	TRBJ2-7	14	-	TGTGCCAGTAGTGAGGTAGCGGGACCTTACGAGCAGTACTTC	CASSEVAGPYEQYF
-	TRBV4-3	TRBJ1-5	19	-	TGCGCCAGCAGCCACACCGAGGGCCGGGGCGGAAGGGGCAATCAGCCCCAGCATTTT	CASSHTEGRGGRGNQPQHF
TRBD1	TRBV7-2	TRBJ1-2	15	many	TGTGCCAGCAGCGAGGGCAGGGGGCCTAACTATGGCTACACCTTC	CASSEGRGPNYGYTF
-	TRBV3-1	TRBJ1-2	15	few	TGTGCCAGCAGCCAAGGAACGGGGGCCATCTATGGCTACACCTTC	CASSQGTGAIYGYTF
-	TRBV28	TRBJ2-5	14	many	TGTGCCAGCAGCTCTCAACCCCGGACGGAGACCCAGTACTTC	CASSSQPRTETQYF
TRBD1	TRBV29-1	TRBJ2-2	16	-	TGCAGCGTTTGGCACCGGGACAGCTTGAACACCGGGGAGCTGTTTTTT	CSVWHRDSLNTGELFF
-	TRBV2	TRBJ1-1	15	many	TGTGCCAGCAGGCATAAACCCCGGACAGACACTGAAGCTTTCTTT	CASRHKPRTDTEAFF
TRBD1	TRBV12-3/TRBV12-4	TRBJ2-3	14	-	TGTGCCAGCAGTTTAGGGGACAGCGCAGATACGCAGTATTTT	CASSLGDSADTQYF
TRBD2	TRBV11-2	TRBJ2-7	19	few	TGTGCCAGCAGCTCGGGACTAGCGGGACCTCTTAGAATCAACTACGGGCAGTACTTC	CASSSGLAGPLRINYGQYF
-	TRBV27	TRBJ2-2	16	few	TGTGCCAGCAGTTTATCGTCCCCAGGGGACACCGGGGAGCTGTTTTTT	CASSLSSPGDTGELFF
-	TRBV7-9	TRBJ2-5	14	-	TGTGCCAGCAGCCCAGTTACAGGGCAGGAGACCCAGTACTTC	CASSPVTGQETQYF
TRBD2	TRBV7-2	TRBJ2-7	20	many	TGTGCCAGCAGCTTAGTGGCAGGGAGGTCTAGCGGGTCCAGCTCCTACGAGCAGTACTTC	CASSLVAGRSSGSSSYEQYF
-	TRBV7-8	TRBJ2-7	14	many	TGTGCCAGCAACTCAGGGTTGCGGGCCTACGAGCAGTACTTC	CASNSGLRAYEQYF
-	TRBV27	TRBJ2-5	14	many	TGTGCCAGCAGGGAGACACCGTACCAAGAGACCCAGTACTTC	CASRETPYQETQYF